This TCR beta chain was sequenced for a study of blood T cell repertoires in COVID-19. From germline, CDR1 is SGHTA and CDR2 FQGTGA. V shed 4 bases and J shed 6 bases, with 19 bases lying between them. The CDR3 loop spans 16 amino acids. Recruited during active infection, patients (from Seattle) were subsequently followed longitudinally. As processed by the authors: Amplifying reference gene primers gave estimates of nucleated cell counts. Assay used: immunoSEQ multiplex PCR; TCRdb lists only in-frame clones, some missing. The DNA gave D and trimming, while V, J and clone size come from that table. The sample includes about 220,000 clones, roughly 80% seen only once; the top ten take 7.5% to 9.5%.

The TCR originated in a woman of 80 years or more with COVID-19, enrolled during active disease. Material for sequencing was peripheral blood. The chain employs TRBV7-3 and TRBJ2-1, with TRBD1 as a possible D gene (7 bases). CDR3 sequence: CASSSEGAWRGNEQFF. In DNA form, the CDR3 reads TGTGCCAGCAGCTCGGAGGGGGCCTGGAGGGGCAATGAGCAGTTCTTC.